These 30 T cell receptor beta chains originate from one sample sequenced in a study of cytomegalovirus exposure and HLA in healthy donors. A multiplex PCR was run with 60 Vbeta primers and 13 Jbeta primers. Profiled with immunoSEQ multiplex PCR; TCRdb holds only in-frame clones, not every one. The table includes about 36,000 clones, 60% to 80% detected once. Sequenced: PBMCs. The receptors stem from a man in his thirties or forties in good health and CMV-seronegative.

V and J are TRBV5-1 and TRBJ2-5, with 11 positions matching TRBD2. CDR1 SGHRS and CDR2 YFSETQ come from the germline V gene. The J segment lost 2 bases and the V segment lost 5 bases, leaving 2 bases of the junction unmatched. This CDR3 region has 14 residues. The CDR3 loop reads CASRTSGAQETQYF. The CDR3 DNA reads TGCGCCAGCAGGACTAGCGGGGCACAAGAGACCCAGTACTTC.

The chain is built from TRBV27 and TRBJ2-7; 11 nucleotides match TRBD2. This CDR3 spans 15 amino acids. CDR1 MNHEY and CDR2 SMNVEV come from the germline V gene (reference sequence). Germline trimming cut 6 bases from V and 0 bases from J; bases unmatched to any gene: 4. The CDR3 region has the DNA TGTGCCAGCAGCCCGGGACTAGCGGTCTCCTACGAGCAGTACTTC. As protein: CASSPGLAVSYEQYF.

CDR3 sequence (DNA): TGCGCCAGCAGCCAAGATTGGTCCCCAAGGGGCGGCTACAATGAGCAGTTCTTC. It codes for CASSQDWSPRGGYNEQFF. The V gene is TRBV4-3, the J gene TRBJ2-1; tentatively, D is TRBD1 (5 bases). The CDR3 has 18 residues. V was clipped by 0 bases and J by 3 bases, with 18 bases between them. Germline values: CDR1 LGHNA, CDR2 YSLEER.

The chain couples TRBV10-3 to TRBJ2-5, with D maybe TRBD1 (6 bases). Germline V gene sequence: CDR1 ENHRY, CDR2 SYGVKD. V was trimmed by 10 bases and J by 5 bases, leaving 17 bases between them. There are 13 residues in the CDR3. CDR3 amino acids: CATRYRVGETQYF. The CDR3 DNA follows: TGTGCCACCCGCTACAGGGTTGGGGAGACCCAGTACTTC.

V gene TRBV15 combines with J gene TRBJ2-5; weak D call: TRBD1 (5 bases). V shed 0 bases and J shed 2 bases, with 10 bases lying between them. Germline-derived CDR1 and CDR2 are LNHNV and YYDKDF (reference sequence). This CDR3 has 15 residues. CDR3: CATSRDQTGQETQYF. The CDR3 bases are TGTGCCACCAGCAGAGATCAAACAGGACAAGAGACCCAGTACTTC.

The chain couples TRBV6-5 to TRBJ1-1; tentative D call: TRBD1 (6 bases). Germline V CDR1 and CDR2: MNHEY, SVGAGI. The CDR3 sequence is 14 residues long. Trimming took off 0 bases at V and 11 bases at J, with 16 bases between the two ends. CDR3 DNA: TGTGCCAGCAGTTACTCCGGACACAGGGTCGCTGCTTTCTTT. Its translation: CASSYSGHRVAAFF.

The chain carries TRBV6-5 and TRBJ1-5; 8 bases fit TRBD1. The trim removed 5 bases at V and 4 bases at J, leaving 7 bases unmatched. The CDR3 sequence is 15 residues long. Germline V gene data show CDR1 as MNHEY and CDR2 as SVGAGI. The CDR3 DNA reads TGTGCCAGCAGTCCGGACAGGGTGGGGAATCAGCCCCAGCATTTT. Translation gives CASSPDRVGNQPQHF.

This clone was seen once. The genes are TRBV6-5 and TRBJ2-7; 7 nucleotides align to TRBD1. Germline V gene data show CDR1 as MNHEY and CDR2 as SVGAGI. CDR3 size: 14 residues. V lost 8 bases and J lost 7; bases outside the gene matches: 14. The CDR3 loop reads CASSLARGHLEQYF. CDR3 bases: TGTGCCAGCTCTTTGGCGAGGGGGCATTTGGAGCAGTACTTC.

For this clone: An end of the junction differs from the germline gene, which may be a read error. V is TRBV7-7 and J is TRBJ2-2; 7 nucleotides align to TRBD1. Germline V lookup: CDR1 SSHAT, CDR2 FNYEAQ (reference sequence). This CDR3 contains 15 residues. The CDR3 DNA reads TGTGCTAGCAGCGCTCAGGGGGCGAACACCGGGGAGCTGTTTTTT. Translating it yields CASSAQGANTGELFF.

This clone occurred a few times. The chain has TRBV7-2 and TRBJ1-5, with D hard to call. The germline CDR1 and CDR2 sequences are SGHTA and FQGNSA. The CDR3 loop spans 14 amino acids. Trimming took 5 bases from V and 1 from J, leaving 9 bases between them. The CDR3 DNA is TGTGCCAGCAGCGTCGACGGGAGCAATCAGCCCCAGCATTTT. The encoded protein is CASSVDGSNQPQHF.

This clone was seen more than once but under ten times. The V gene is TRBV5-4, the J gene TRBJ2-1; a possible D gene is TRBD1 (6 bases). CDR1 and CDR2 (germline): SGHNT, YYREEE (reference sequence). The length of the CDR3 is 13 residues. Trimming pared 2 bases from V and 7 bases from J, leaving 10 bases between. CDR3 in amino acids: CASSFPRGNEQFF. The CDR3 region has the DNA TGTGCCAGCAGCTTCCCTAGGGGGAATGAGCAGTTCTTC.

The chain uses TRBV10-3 and TRBJ1-5; the D is unclear. The CDR3 covers 18 residues. Germline V gene data show CDR1 as ENHRY and CDR2 as SYGVKD. The V end was cut by 3 bases, the J end by 1 base, with 19 bases between. The CDR3 spells CAISDISFLGQSNQPQHF. In DNA, the CDR3 is TGTGCCATCAGTGATATCTCGTTCCTAGGCCAGAGCAATCAGCCCCAGCATTTT.

The chain employs TRBV7-2 and TRBJ2-5; D not resolved. V was cut by 2 bases and J by 4 bases, with 5 bases left in between. The V gene's germline CDR1 is SGHTA and CDR2 FQGNSA. The CDR3 spans 12 residues. CDR3 sequence (DNA): TGTGCCAGCAGCTTAAATCGAGAGACCCAGTACTTC. Its protein product is CASSLNRETQYF. Drawing the rest from reference TRBV7-2 and TRBJ2-5, the complete variable domain is GAGVSQSPSNKVTEKGKDVELRCDPISGHTALYWYRQSLGQGLEFLIYFQGNSAPDKSGLPSDRFSAERTGGSVSTLTIQRTQQEDSAVYLCASSLNRETQYFGPGTRLLVL.

This chain uses TRBV7-2 with TRBJ2-5; D might be TRBD1 (5 bases). CDR3 length equals 16 residues. From germline, CDR1 is SGHTA and CDR2 FQGNSA. V was clipped by 4 bases and J by 6 bases, with 21 bases between them. For the CDR3, the DNA is TGTGCCAGCAGCTCGAGCTTAGGGTCAGGGTTAAAGACCCAGTACTTC. It encodes CASSSSLGSGLKTQYF.

This sequence joins TRBV5-1 and TRBJ2-5, with D perhaps TRBD2 (5 bases). The V end lost 2 bases, the J end lost 5 bases, and 13 bases lay between the germline ends. Germline assignment: CDR1 SGHRS and CDR2 YFSETQ. The CDR3 runs 14 residues. CDR3 DNA: TGCGCCAGCAGCTTTATTGCATCGGGGGAGACCCAGTACTTC. Translated, it gives CASSFIASGETQYF.

The chain combines TRBV2 with TRBJ1-2, with a weak D call TRBD1 (6 bases). Looked up from germline, CDR1 is SNHLY and CDR2 is FYNNEI. CDR3 size: 13 residues. Trimming removed 2 bases from V and 8 bases from J, with 12 bases in between. This CDR3 reads CASSETRGGGYTF. CDR3 coding DNA: TGTGCCAGCAGTGAAACGAGAGGGGGAGGCTACACCTTC.

The rearrangement links TRBV14 to TRBJ1-6, with unresolved D. Trimming pared 5 bases from V and 10 bases from J, leaving 9 bases between. This CDR3 region has 12 residues. Per germline, CDR1 SGHDN and CDR2 FVKESK. CDR3 nucleotide sequence: TGTGCCAGCAGCGAGGGCTGGTCACCCCTCCACTTT. Encoded protein: CASSEGWSPLHF.

The chain is built from TRBV7-2 and TRBJ2-1, with 7 bases that match TRBD2. Germline V gene lookup returns CDR1 SGHTA and CDR2 FQGNSA. V lost 3 bases and J lost 7; bases outside the gene matches: 12. CDR3 size: 16 residues. As DNA, the CDR3 is TGTGCCAGCAGCTTTCCCGCGGGGGTAGCGCAGAATGAGCAGTTCTTC. This sequence encodes CASSFPAGVAQNEQFF.

V and J are TRBV5-4 and TRBJ2-7; 8 bases are shared with TRBD2. The CDR3 is 13 residues long. V lost 4 bases, J lost 6 bases, and 6 bases stayed unmatched. Germline V gives CDR1 SGHNT, CDR2 YYREEE (reference sequence). For the CDR3, the DNA is TGTGCCAGCAGCCGTGGACTAGCAGCCGAGCAGTACTTC. It yields the protein CASSRGLAAEQYF.

The V call is TRBV29-1, the J call TRBJ2-1; maybe TRBD1 (5 bases). Germline V lookup: CDR1 SQVTM, CDR2 ANQGSEA. The CDR3 totals 12 residues. The V end lost 7 bases, the J end lost 9 bases, and 16 bases lay between the germline ends. In DNA, the CDR3 is TGCAGCGGAGCTGCAGGGTCGAGTGAGCAGTTCTTC. Its protein product is CSGAAGSSEQFF.

The chain carries TRBV4-1 and TRBJ2-7; 11 nucleotides match TRBD2. The CDR3 is made up of 15 amino acids. CDR1 and CDR2 from the germline V gene are MGHRA and YSYEKL. Trimming took 1 base from V and 4 from J; bases not matched to a gene: 3. CDR3 region: CASSQVLAGVYEQYF. The DNA of the CDR3 is TGCGCCAGCAGCCAAGTACTAGCGGGAGTGTACGAGCAGTACTTC.

This CDR3 reads CASSPLAGGTDTQYF. The CDR3 DNA reads TGTGCCAGCAGCCCGCTAGCGGGGGGCACAGATACGCAGTATTTT. The chain carries TRBV28 and TRBJ2-3, with 10 positions matching TRBD2. Trimming at V came to 6 bases and at J to 1 base, leaving 4 bases not matched to a gene. The CDR3 loop spans 15 amino acids. Germline CDR1 reads MDHEN; CDR2 reads SYDVKM.

The chain couples TRBV10-3 to TRBJ1-4, with TRBD1 matching 7 bases. Germline V CDR1 and CDR2: ENHRY, SYGVKD. J was trimmed by 5 bases and V by 4 bases; bases with no gene match: 10. The CDR3 sequence is 16 residues long. The CDR3 sequence is CAISAGGGESNEKLFF. In DNA form, the CDR3 reads TGTGCCATCAGTGCGGGAGGGGGCGAATCAAATGAAAAACTGTTTTTT.

V and J are TRBV29-1 and TRBJ1-1; D ambiguous. Germline-derived CDR1 and CDR2 are SQVTM and ANQGSEA. The V end was cut by 3 bases, the J end by 5 bases, with 13 bases between. The length of the CDR3 is 13 residues. CDR3: CSVEGPLGTEAFF. The CDR3 nucleotides read TGCAGCGTTGAGGGCCCTCTTGGTACTGAAGCTTTCTTT.

This clone was counted between two and nine times. This rearrangement joins TRBV7-6 to TRBJ2-1; unclear D gene. CDR3 size: 14 residues. V shed 5 bases and J shed 3 bases, with 11 bases lying between them. The V gene's germline CDR1 is SGHVS and CDR2 FNYEAQ. CDR3 sequence (DNA): TGTGCCAGCAGCCCAGACATCAGCTACAATGAGCAGTTCTTC. Its translation is CASSPDISYNEQFF.

The chain joins TRBV5-1 to TRBJ2-2; D possibly corresponds to TRBD2 (6 bases). V lost 3 bases and J 1 base, leaving 10 bases between the germline ends. CDR3 length: 15 amino acids. Germline assignment: CDR1 SGHRS and CDR2 YFSETQ. CDR3: CASSYLALNTGELFF. CDR3 DNA sequence: TGCGCCAGCAGCTATCTAGCGCTGAACACCGGGGAGCTGTTTTTT.

The chain recombines TRBV10-3 with TRBJ2-1; 15 bases align to TRBD2. The ends lost 4 bases at V and 8 bases at J; junction bases unmatched: 3. From germline, CDR1 is ENHRY and CDR2 SYGVKD. CDR3 length: 15 residues. CDR3 amino acids: CAISGTSGRGHEQFF. The CDR3 region has the DNA TGTGCCATCAGTGGGACTAGCGGGAGGGGGCATGAGCAGTTCTTC.

The chain has TRBV2 and TRBJ1-5; a weak D match, TRBD1 (5 bases). The ends were cut back, 4 bases at V and 4 bases at J, with 11 bases in the middle. The CDR3 consists of 14 residues. Germline V gives CDR1 SNHLY, CDR2 FYNNEI. As DNA, the CDR3 is TGTGCCAGCAGTGGGTGGGGGGAAAATCAGCCCCAGCATTTT. Protein product: CASSGWGENQPQHF.

The chain combines TRBV4-1 with TRBJ2-7; 15 nucleotides line up with TRBD2. This CDR3 is 17 amino acids long. V lost 1 base and J lost 5; bases outside the gene matches: 6. Germline V gene sequence: CDR1 MGHRA, CDR2 YSYEKL. CDR3 sequence reads: CASSQGGLAGGLDEQYF. In DNA form, the CDR3 reads TGCGCCAGCAGCCAAGGGGGACTAGCGGGAGGTCTTGACGAGCAGTACTTC.

V and J are TRBV15 and TRBJ2-5; the D is unclear. Per the germline V gene, CDR1 is LNHNV and CDR2 is YYDKDF (reference sequence). This CDR3 is built from 13 residues. Trimming took 5 bases from V and 5 from J, leaving 12 bases between them. The CDR3 sequence: CATSPRVRETQYF. DNA of the CDR3: TGTGCCACCAGCCCTCGGGTGCGGGAGACCCAGTACTTC. The variable domain in full, completed from reference TRBV15 and TRBJ2-5, reads DAMVIQNPRYQVTQFGKPVTLSCSQTLNHNVMYWYQQKSSQAPKLLFHYYDKDFNNEADTPDNFQSRRPNTSFCFLDIRSPGLGDTAMYLCATSPRVRETQYFGPGTRLLVL.